This TCR beta chain was recovered during a study of spatial heterogeneity in lung cancer (dated by TCRdb to the late 2010s). Describing the broader study: More beta-chain than alpha-chain transcripts were consistently detected, likely reflecting higher beta-chain transcript abundance. TCR repertoire features were related to nonsynonymous mutation counts determined by whole-exome sequencing of tumor tissue. In the raw uncorrected reads, each unique combination of TCR and UMI appeared more than ten times on average. At surgery, roughly 220 tumor regions, around 67 matched nontumor lung samples and 56 PBMC samples were TCR-sequenced for both alpha and beta chains. TCR alpha and beta repertoires were quantitatively compared across multiple tumor regions, matched nontumor lung and blood in non-small cell lung cancer.

Read against the paper, the sample's time point label means: sample taken at primary tumor resection. Donors were approximately 72 patients with early-stage, untreated non-small cell lung cancer from the lung TRACERx cohort. For TCR sequencing, whole RNA was extracted from tumor and nontumor lung tissue, or from cryopreserved PBMC samples, and no cell sorting was done. Only patients with enough RNA available from two or more tumor regions were chosen for TCR sequencing. Paper-wide results and their limitations: Additional single-cell paired TCR alpha and beta sequencing was considered necessary to confirm, at a functional level, the hypothesis that regional TCRs recognize regional mutations. Ubiquitous expanded tumor TCRs were found in blood more often at tumor resection than at routine follow-up.

The CDR3 contains 12 residues, cysteine and phenylalanine counted. The retained sequence is limited to the CDR3, 36 bases, with the frame set at the first base. V gives up 6 bases and J gives up 7 bases, and the segment between their germline ends measures 12 bases. The library was generated by 5' RACE. The instrument was a NextSeq 500. In the TCR library protocol, a unique molecular identifier was attached to each TCR cDNA molecule so that PCR and sequencing errors could be corrected. The original methods were these. TCR identification, UMI-based error correction and CDR3 extraction were all carried out with Decombinator tools. TCRs above a frequency of 2 per 1,000, corresponding to the top 1% of the tumor frequency distribution, were defined as expanded. Renyi diversity was computed with the R vegan package after each repertoire had been subsampled 100 times to 5,000 TCRs. CDR3 similarity networks were built from amino acid triplet string-kernel similarity, with CDR3s being connected when pairwise similarity was above 0.82. TCRdb's own reprocessing of the public reads used fastp at Q25 and MiXCR and kept productive beta chains. When rows share a CDR3 protein, they turn into one entry using the most common DNA and genes. The V and J calls and clone size come from TCRdb's table, not from the authors' own analysis. This sample is represented by tens of thousands of distinct CDR3 sequences; about 8% of them were singletons. The ten largest make up almost 7% of the sample.

As for this clonotype: Its antigen remains unidentified. The record has no base qualities; no much larger clone is one base away.

The sequences come from PBMCs, collected at surgery. This sequence uses TRBV12-3 or TRBV12-4 and TRBJ1-2; TRBD1 might be the D gene, on 6 matching bases. The sequence was collected from a male donor with early-stage non-small cell lung cancer. CDR3 sequence: CASSPGTSGYTF. The nucleotide sequence is given as TGTGCCAGCAGCCCTGGGACATCTGGCTACACCTTC.